What follows is one T cell receptor beta chain and its context. V lost 4 bases and J lost 1, with 15 bases in between. Looked up from germline, CDR1 is SGHKS and CDR2 is YYEKEE (reference sequence). This CDR3 contains 16 residues. These data are taken from a study of blood T cell repertoires in COVID-19. Looking at the study overall: Spain, Italy and the United States supplied samples that represented acute and convalescent COVID-19. PBMCs, B-cell-depleted T cells, or T cells were the source of the cDNA or gDNA that made up the material.

Participant age was roughly 18 to 95 years, and participants resided in 24 US areas. Original handling: Scientists estimated how many nucleated cells there were by amplifying reference gene primers. Some clones are missing from TCRdb's copy, which holds only in-frame ones; the method was immunoSEQ multiplex PCR. V and J calls and clone size are as listed in that table; D and trimming were resolved from the DNA. This table has roughly 190,000 clones, approximately 79% appearing once. The sequence was obtained from a woman aged 55-69 years with acute COVID-19. Sequencing used PBMCs or T cells enriched from blood (not recorded which). The chain uses TRBV5-5 and TRBJ1-5; D unresolved. The CDR3 region has the DNA TGTGCCAGCAGCCACCCGTCCCTAGGAAGCAATCAGCCCCAGCATTTT. Translation: CASSHPSLGSNQPQHF.